This T cell receptor beta chain emerged from a study of OX40 agonist ivuxolimab in advanced cancers. TCRdb keeps only in-frame clones here, not all; method: immunoSEQ multiplex PCR. Counted here are about 80,000 clones, about 92% occurring once; the ten biggest clones make up more than 4%. V shed 4 bases and J shed 3 bases, with 10 bases lying between them. From germline, CDR1 is LGHNA and CDR2 YSLEER. CDR3 length: 14 residues. This TCR derives from an adult with an advanced solid tumor such as melanoma, head and neck, liver or kidney cancer. The starting material was CD4+ or CD8+ T cells sorted from blood, obtained in a trial of the OX40 agonist ivuxolimab. The V and J genes are TRBV4-3 and TRBJ1-5; perhaps TRBD1 as D (6 bases). The CDR3 loop reads CASSRDRFNQPQHF. The CDR3 nucleotides read TGCGCCAGCAGCCGAGACAGGTTCAATCAGCCCCAGCATTTT.